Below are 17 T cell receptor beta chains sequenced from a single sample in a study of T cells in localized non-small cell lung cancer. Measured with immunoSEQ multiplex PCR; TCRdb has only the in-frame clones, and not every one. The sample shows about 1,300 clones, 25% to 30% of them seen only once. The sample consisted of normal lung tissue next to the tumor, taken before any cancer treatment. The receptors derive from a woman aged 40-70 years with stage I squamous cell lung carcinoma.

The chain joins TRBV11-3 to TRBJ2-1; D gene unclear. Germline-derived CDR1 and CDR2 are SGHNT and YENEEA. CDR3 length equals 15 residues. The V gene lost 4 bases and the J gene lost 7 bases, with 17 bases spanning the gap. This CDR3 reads CASSSPGHDPNEQFF. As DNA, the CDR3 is TGTGCCAGCAGCTCCCCCGGGCACGATCCTAATGAGCAGTTCTTC.

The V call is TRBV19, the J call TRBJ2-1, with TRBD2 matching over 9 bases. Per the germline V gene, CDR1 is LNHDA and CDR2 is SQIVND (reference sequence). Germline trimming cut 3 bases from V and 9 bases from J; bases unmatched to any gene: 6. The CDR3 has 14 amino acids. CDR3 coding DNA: TGTGCCAGTAGTATGCGGGAGGGCCTGCCTGAGCAGTTCTTC. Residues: CASSMREGLPEQFF. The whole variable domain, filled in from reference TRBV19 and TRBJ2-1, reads DGGITQSPKYLFRKEGQNVTLSCEQNLNHDAMYWYRQDPGQGLRLIYYSQIVNDFQKGDIAEGYSVSREKKESFPLTVTSAQKNPTAFYLCASSMREGLPEQFFGPGTRLTVL.

Here the CDR3 DNA reads TGTGCCAGCAGCAGTGGACAGGGTAACACTGAAGCTTTCTTT. Its protein is CASSSGQGNTEAFF. The chain uses TRBV11-3 and TRBJ1-1, with 8 positions matching TRBD1. Germline V lookup: CDR1 SGHNT, CDR2 YENEEA. With V trimmed by 5 bases and J by 2 bases, 4 bases remained unmatched. This CDR3 comprises 14 residues.

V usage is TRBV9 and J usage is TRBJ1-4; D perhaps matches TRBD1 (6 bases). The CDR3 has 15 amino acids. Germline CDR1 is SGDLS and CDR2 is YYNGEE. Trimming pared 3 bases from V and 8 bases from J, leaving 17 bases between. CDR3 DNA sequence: TGTGCCAGCAGCGCGAGGGACAACTCGGGGGAAAAACTGTTTTTT. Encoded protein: CASSARDNSGEKLFF.

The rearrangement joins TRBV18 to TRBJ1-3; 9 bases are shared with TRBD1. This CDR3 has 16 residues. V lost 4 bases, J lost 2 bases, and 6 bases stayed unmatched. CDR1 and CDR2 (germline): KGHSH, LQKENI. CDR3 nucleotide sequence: TGTGCCAGCTCACGACCGGGACAGGGAACTGGAAACACCATATATTTT. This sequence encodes CASSRPGQGTGNTIYF.

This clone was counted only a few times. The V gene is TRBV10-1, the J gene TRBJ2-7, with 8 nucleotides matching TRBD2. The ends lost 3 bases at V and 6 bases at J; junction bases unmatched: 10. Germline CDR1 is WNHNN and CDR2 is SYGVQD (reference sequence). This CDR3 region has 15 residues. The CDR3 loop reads CASSDGSAGVREQYF. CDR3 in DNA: TGCGCCAGCAGTGACGGCTCAGCGGGAGTACGCGAGCAGTACTTC.

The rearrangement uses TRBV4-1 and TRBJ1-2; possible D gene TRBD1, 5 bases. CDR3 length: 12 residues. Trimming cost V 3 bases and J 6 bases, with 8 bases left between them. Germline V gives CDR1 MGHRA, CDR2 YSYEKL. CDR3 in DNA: TGCGCCAGCAGCCATGGGGGGGATGGCTACACCTTC. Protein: CASSHGGDGYTF.

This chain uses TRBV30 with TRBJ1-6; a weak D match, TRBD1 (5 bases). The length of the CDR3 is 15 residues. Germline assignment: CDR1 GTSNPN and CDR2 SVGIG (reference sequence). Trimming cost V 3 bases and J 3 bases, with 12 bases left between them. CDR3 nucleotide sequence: TGTGCCTGGAGGGACACGAAATACTATAATTCACCCCTCCACTTT. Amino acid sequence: CAWRDTKYYNSPLHF.

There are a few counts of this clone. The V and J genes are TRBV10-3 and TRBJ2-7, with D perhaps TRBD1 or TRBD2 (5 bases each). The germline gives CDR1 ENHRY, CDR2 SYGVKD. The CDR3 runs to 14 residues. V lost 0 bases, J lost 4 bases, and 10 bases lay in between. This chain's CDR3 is CAISESGPPYEQYF. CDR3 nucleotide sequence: TGTGCCATCAGTGAGTCGGGACCCCCTTACGAGCAGTACTTC.

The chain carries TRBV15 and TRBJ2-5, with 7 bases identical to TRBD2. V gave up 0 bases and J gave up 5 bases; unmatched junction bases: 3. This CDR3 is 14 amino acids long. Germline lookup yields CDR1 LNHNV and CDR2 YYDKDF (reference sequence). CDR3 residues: CATSRDVGGETQYF. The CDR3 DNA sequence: TGTGCCACCAGCAGAGATGTCGGGGGGGAGACCCAGTACTTC.

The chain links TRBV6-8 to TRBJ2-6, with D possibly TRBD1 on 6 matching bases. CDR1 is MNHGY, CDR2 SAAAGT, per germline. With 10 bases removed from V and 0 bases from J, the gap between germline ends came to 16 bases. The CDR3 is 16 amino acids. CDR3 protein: CAISDRQNSGANVLTF. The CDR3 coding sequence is TGTGCCATCAGCGACAGGCAAAACTCTGGGGCCAACGTCCTGACTTTC.

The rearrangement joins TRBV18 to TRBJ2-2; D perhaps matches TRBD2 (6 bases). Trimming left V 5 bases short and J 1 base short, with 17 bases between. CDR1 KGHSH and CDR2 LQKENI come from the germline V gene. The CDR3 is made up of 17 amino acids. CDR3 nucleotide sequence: TGTGCCAGCTCATTTAAGCGGGTATCAAGGAACACCGGGGAGCTGTTTTTT. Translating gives CASSFKRVSRNTGELFF.

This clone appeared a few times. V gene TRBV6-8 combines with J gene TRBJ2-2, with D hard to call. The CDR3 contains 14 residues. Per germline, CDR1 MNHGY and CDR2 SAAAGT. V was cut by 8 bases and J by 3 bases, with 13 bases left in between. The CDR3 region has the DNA TGTGCCAGCCGTAAGGACCGAGACACCGGGGAGCTGTTTTTT. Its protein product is CASRKDRDTGELFF.

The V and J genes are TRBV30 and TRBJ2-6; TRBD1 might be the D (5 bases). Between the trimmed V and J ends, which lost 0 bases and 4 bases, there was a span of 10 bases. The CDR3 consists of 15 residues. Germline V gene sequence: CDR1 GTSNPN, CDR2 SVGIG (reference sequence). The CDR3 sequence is CAWSVQGLGANVLTF. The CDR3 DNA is TGTGCCTGGAGTGTTCAGGGTTTGGGGGCCAACGTCCTGACTTTC.

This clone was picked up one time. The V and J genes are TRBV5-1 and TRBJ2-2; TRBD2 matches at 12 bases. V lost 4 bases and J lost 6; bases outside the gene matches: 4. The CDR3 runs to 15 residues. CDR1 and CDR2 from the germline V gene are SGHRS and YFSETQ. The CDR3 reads CASSRTSGKAGELFF. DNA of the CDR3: TGCGCCAGCAGCCGGACTAGCGGGAAGGCCGGGGAGCTGTTTTTT.

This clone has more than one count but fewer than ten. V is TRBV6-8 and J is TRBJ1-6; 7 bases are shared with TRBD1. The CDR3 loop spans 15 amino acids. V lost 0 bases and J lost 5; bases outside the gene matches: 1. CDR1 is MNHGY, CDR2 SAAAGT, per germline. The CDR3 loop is CASSYSGQNNSPLHF. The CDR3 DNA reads TGTGCCAGCAGTTACTCGGGACAGAATAATTCACCCCTCCACTTT.

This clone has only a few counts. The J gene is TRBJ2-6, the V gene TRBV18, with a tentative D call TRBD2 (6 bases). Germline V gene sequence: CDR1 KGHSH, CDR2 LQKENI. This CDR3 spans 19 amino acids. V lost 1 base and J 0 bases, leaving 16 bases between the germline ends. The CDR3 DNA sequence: TGTGCCAGCTCACCACTCGGGACTGTTGGGGGCTCTGGGGCCAACGTCCTGACTTTC. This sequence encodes CASSPLGTVGGSGANVLTF. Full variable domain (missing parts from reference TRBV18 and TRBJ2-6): NAGVMQNPRHLVRRRGQEARLRCSPMKGHSHVYWYRQLPEEGLKFMVYLQKENIIDESGMPKERFSAEFPKEGPSILRIQQVVRGDSAAYFCASSPLGTVGGSGANVLTFGAGSRLTVL.